The rows below give T cell receptor beta chains drawn from one sample of a study of response to subunit inactivated influenza vaccine. Each CDR3 protein gets one entry after TCRdb re-called the RT-PCR reads with MiXCR. This table has about 190,000 distinct CDR3 sequences, under 15% appearing once. The specimen comprised CD8+ T cells sorted from PBMCs, sampled 5 to 6 days after vaccination. The receptor set was obtained from a man over 45 who received an inactivated influenza vaccine. CDR3s include the opening cysteine and the closing phenylalanine or tryptophan.

V	J	CDR3
TRBV7-6	TRBJ1-4	CASSPGGMRTANEKLFF
TRBV20-1	TRBJ1-1	CSARLLNPNTEAFF
TRBV12-3/TRBV12-4	TRBJ1-1	CASTPDRRKAFF
TRBV12-3/TRBV12-4	TRBJ1-4	CASSLRVRQGAEKLFF
TRBV6-2/TRBV6-3	TRBJ2-1	CASSYGGDYNEQFF
TRBV29-1	TRBJ2-3	CSAPVRADTQYF
TRBV12-3/TRBV12-4	TRBJ2-2	CASGGVNTGELFF
TRBV20-1	TRBJ1-1	CSAPGGAEAFF
TRBV11-3	TRBJ2-1	CASSWTSGGAHEQFF
TRBV7-9	TRBJ2-7	CASSLTRTGVQGEQYF
TRBV9	TRBJ2-5	CASSPRTVCDCGEETQYF
TRBV7-3	TRBJ2-7	CASSSGAGRYYEQYF
TRBV27	TRBJ2-3	CASSDVGDTQYF
TRBV13	TRBJ1-2	CASSSTGSSYGYTF
TRBV10-2	TRBJ2-3	CASSDPGGGVGITDTQYF
TRBV7-9	TRBJ2-7	CASSLGMSHEQYF
TRBV25-1	TRBJ2-7	CASSDYRGYEQYF
TRBV7-3	TRBJ2-1	CASSLMSGEQFF
TRBV7-9	TRBJ1-1	CASSTYRANTEAFF
TRBV29-1	TRBJ2-2	CSATGATNTGELFF
TRBV9	TRBJ2-5	CASSVDPVTETQYF
TRBV4-2	TRBJ2-5	CASSQDPSGGFETQYF
TRBV20-1	TRBJ2-1	CSAPTSGDYNEQFF
TRBV6-2/TRBV6-3	TRBJ2-7	CASSYGGLASGEQYF
TRBV11-2	TRBJ2-1	CASSLVTNEQFF
TRBV12-3/TRBV12-4	TRBJ2-3	CASKLTSGGTDTQYF
TRBV29-1	TRBJ2-7	CSVSAGTSSYEQYF
TRBV9	TRBJ1-1	CASSVESGTAEAFF
TRBV19	TRBJ2-7	CASSMGTGSYEQYF
TRBV4-3	TRBJ2-1	CASSQGLAGSPYNEQFF
TRBV10-2	TRBJ1-5	CASSESLGAGQPQHF
TRBV24-1	TRBJ2-6	CATPYRITSGANVLTF
TRBV9	TRBJ2-1	CASSPASGTLNEQFF
TRBV29-1	TRBJ2-1	CSVEGSGMSYNEQFF
TRBV4-3	TRBJ2-7	CASSQDVDRGAYEQYF
TRBV6-2/TRBV6-3	TRBJ2-7	CASGPPATSYEQYF
TRBV20-1	TRBJ2-3	CSARDAGTSTDTQYF
TRBV11-2	TRBJ2-5	CASNPQGWDQETQYF
TRBV6-2/TRBV6-3	TRBJ2-7	CASSVGTRGRDEQYF
TRBV27	TRBJ2-3	CASSLTSDGSTDTQYF
TRBV6-2/TRBV6-3	TRBJ2-7	CASSDPPDRASYEQYF
TRBV6-1	TRBJ2-5	CATRTSGGAQETQYF
TRBV11-2	TRBJ2-1	CASSHRLAGSGNEQFF
TRBV2	TRBJ1-1	CASSEGLGLNTEAFF
TRBV12-3/TRBV12-4	TRBJ2-5	CASSPHVSPQETQYF
TRBV12-3/TRBV12-4	TRBJ2-3	CASTFVGGWSTDTQYF
TRBV27	TRBJ2-3	CASSPLGVATDTQYF